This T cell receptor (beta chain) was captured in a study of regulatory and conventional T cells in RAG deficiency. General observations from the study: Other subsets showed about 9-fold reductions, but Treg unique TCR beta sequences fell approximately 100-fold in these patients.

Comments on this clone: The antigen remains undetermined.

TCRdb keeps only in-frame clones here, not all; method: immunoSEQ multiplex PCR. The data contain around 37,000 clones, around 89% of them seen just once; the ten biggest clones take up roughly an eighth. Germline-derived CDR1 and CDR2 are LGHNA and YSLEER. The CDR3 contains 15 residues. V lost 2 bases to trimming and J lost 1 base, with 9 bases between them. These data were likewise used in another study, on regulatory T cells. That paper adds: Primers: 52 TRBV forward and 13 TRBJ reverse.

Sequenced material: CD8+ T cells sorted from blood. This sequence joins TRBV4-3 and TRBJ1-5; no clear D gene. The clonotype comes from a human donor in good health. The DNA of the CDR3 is TGCGCCAGCAGCCAAATTCTGGGAAGCAATCAGCCCCAGCATTTT. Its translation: CASSQILGSNQPQHF.